Following are 15 T cell receptor beta chains from one sample sequenced in a study of T cells in Graves' hyperthyroidism and ophthalmopathy. Using RNA transcripts as the source, TCR beta CDR3 regions were amplified. Initially, a first-round RT-PCR of the TCR CDR3 employed the HTBI primer set. TCRdb processed the multiplex PCR reads anew with MiXCR; each CDR3 protein has one entry. The sample includes fewer than 600,000 distinct CDR3 sequences, around 15% of them seen just once. The material sequenced was blood. Every receptor here comes from a woman aged 18-29 years with Graves' hyperthyroidism.

This clonotype was counted ten times or more. The chain joins TRBV20-1 to TRBJ2-3; D is possibly TRBD1 (6 bases). Germline V gives CDR1 DFQATT, CDR2 SNEGSKA (reference sequence). The V and J ends lost 4 bases and 4 bases respectively, with 15 bases between them. The CDR3 runs to 14 residues. The CDR3 region is CSATQTKGADTQYF. The CDR3 bases are TGCAGTGCTACCCAAACGAAGGGGGCAGATACGCAGTATTTT.

At least ten counts were recorded for this clonotype. At one end, the junction sequence differs from germline, possibly due to a read error. The J gene is TRBJ2-2, the V gene TRBV5-1; no clear D gene. Germline V gene sequence: CDR1 SGHRS, CDR2 YFSETQ. The CDR3 runs to 11 residues. The CDR3 DNA sequence: TGTGCCAGCAGTTTTACCGGGGAGCTGTTTTTT. It yields the protein CASSFTGELFF.

This clonotype was recorded a few times. The gene calls are TRBV24-1 and TRBJ2-7, with TRBD1 as a possible D gene (7 bases). V was clipped by 5 bases and J by 8 bases, with 18 bases between them. The germline V gene has CDR1 KGHDR and CDR2 SFDVKD. This CDR3 spans 14 amino acids. The CDR3 loop is CATSVAGTAGKQYF. CDR3 nucleotides: TGTGCCACCAGTGTCGCTGGGACAGCGGGCAAGCAGTACTTC.

J is TRBJ2-1 and V is TRBV19, with 12 bases fitting TRBD2. The CDR3 contains 14 residues. Unmatched junction bases numbered 3, after V lost 4 bases and J lost 8 bases. Germline assignment: CDR1 LNHDA and CDR2 SQIVND (reference sequence). This chain's CDR3 is CASSRTSGDYEQFF. In nucleotides, the CDR3 is TGTGCCAGTAGTAGGACTAGCGGGGACTATGAGCAGTTCTTC.

The V call is TRBV6-1, the J call TRBJ2-7, with TRBD2 identical over 12 bases. Per the germline V gene, CDR1 is MNHNS and CDR2 is SASEGT. The CDR3 runs 14 residues. J lost 0 bases, V lost 11 bases, and 5 bases had no gene match. In DNA, the CDR3 is TGTGCCGGCATGACTAGCGGGAGCTCCTACGAGCAGTACGTC. Translated: CAGMTSGSSYEQYV.

There are many counts of this clonotype. V gene TRBV27 combines with J gene TRBJ1-1; a possible D gene is TRBD1 (5 bases). The CDR3 loop spans 16 amino acids. Trimming took off 3 bases at V and 1 base at J, with 15 bases between the two ends. CDR1 and CDR2 from the germline V gene are MNHEY and SMNVEV (reference sequence). DNA of the CDR3: TGTGCCAGCAGTTTTATTGGGCTCGACAGGAACACTGAAGCTTTCTTT. As protein: CASSFIGLDRNTEAFF.

The chain carries TRBV6-1 and TRBJ1-5; D possibly corresponds to TRBD1 (5 bases). This CDR3 has 14 amino acids. In germline, CDR1 is MNHNS, CDR2 SASEGT. The ends were cut back, 10 bases at V and 0 bases at J, with 13 bases in the middle. CDR3 coding DNA: TGTGCCACGCAGGGTGGAACTAGCAATCAGCCCCAGCATTTT. It codes for CATQGGTSNQPQHF.

This clonotype was recorded at least ten times. The CDR3 reads CASRLGRSSLATEAFF. CDR3 coding DNA: TGTGCCAGTAGATTAGGAAGAAGTTCCCTGGCCACTGAAGCTTTCTTT. The chain employs TRBV19 and TRBJ1-1, with D hard to call. CDR1 is LNHDA and CDR2 is SQIVND in the germline V gene (reference sequence). CDR3 length: 16 residues. V was pared by 6 bases and J by 4 bases, with 21 bases between. The complete variable domain, with remaining parts taken from reference TRBV19 and TRBJ1-1, reads DGGITQSPKYLFRKEGQNVTLSCEQNLNHDAMYWYRQDPGQGLRLIYYSQIVNDFQKGDIAEGYSVSREKKESFPLTVTSAQKNPTAFYLCASRLGRSSLATEAFFGQGTRLTVV.

Only a few counts were recorded for this clonotype. The junction differs from germline at one of its ends, possibly a read error. The CDR3 DNA follows: TGTGCCAGCAGTTATAGCGGAAGCACAGGTACGCAGTATTTT. Amino acid sequence: CASSYSGSTGTQYF. The V gene is TRBV7-8, the J gene TRBJ2-3, with D perhaps matching TRBD2 (6 bases). Germline V gene lookup returns CDR1 SGHVS and CDR2 FQNEAQ. The CDR3 is 14 amino acids. Full variable domain (rest looked up from reference TRBV7-8 and TRBJ2-3): GAGVSQSPRYKVAKRGQDVALRCDPISGHVSLFWYQQALGQGPEFLTYFQNEAQLDKSGLPSDRFFAERPEGSVSTLKIQRTQQEDSAVYLCASSYSGSTGTQYFGPGTRLTVL.

This clonotype occurred a few times. The CDR3 DNA reads as TGTGCCAGCACACCCGGCCGGGGAATAAATGAAAAACTGTTTTTT. Its translation is CASTPGRGINEKLFF. The gene calls are TRBV9 and TRBJ1-4, with D uncertain. Per germline, CDR1 SGDLS and CDR2 YYNGEE. This CDR3 is 15 amino acids long. Trimming removed 6 bases from V and 5 bases from J, with 17 bases in between.

The sample holds a few counts of this clonotype. V gene TRBV25-1 combines with J gene TRBJ2-1; 8 bases line up with TRBD2. V lost 3 bases and J lost 2; bases outside the gene matches: 9. This CDR3 spans 17 amino acids. In germline, CDR1 is MGHDK, CDR2 SYGVNS. DNA for the CDR3: TGTGCCAGCAGTGACGGGGTCGGGAGGGCCGCCTACAATGAGCAGTTCTTC. It translates to CASSDGVGRAAYNEQFF.

Worth noting for this clonotype: Just one base apart from a much larger clone, this may be a read error. V usage is TRBV13 and J usage is TRBJ2-7; TRBD2 matches at 11 bases. The CDR3 extends over 15 amino acids. CDR1 PRHDT and CDR2 FYEKMQ come from the germline V gene (reference sequence). V was clipped by 5 bases and J by 2 bases; unmatched bases: 5. CDR3 in DNA: TGTGCCAGCAGCGCGGGACTAGCGGTGGCCTACGAGCAGTACTTC. Protein product: CASSAGLAVAYEQYF.

This clonotype was counted at least ten times. The chain couples TRBV6-1 to TRBJ2-1; a weak D match, TRBD2 (5 bases). Trimming removed 0 bases at V and 1 base at J, with 7 bases between. This CDR3 contains 15 residues. Germline CDR1 and CDR2: MNHNS and SASEGT. The CDR3, as DNA: TGTGCCAGCAGTGAAGCGGAGGCGTCCTACAATGAGCAGTTCTTC. It is translated as CASSEAEASYNEQFF.

This clonotype came up a few times. The chain employs TRBV5-6 and TRBJ2-1; 8 nucleotides agree with TRBD1. The germline gives CDR1 SGHDT, CDR2 YYEEEE. There are 14 residues in the CDR3. V shed 4 bases and J 4 bases; nucleotides not matched to a gene: 4. CDR3 region: CASSTRTGYNEQFF. DNA for the CDR3: TGTGCCAGCAGCACCAGGACAGGGTACAATGAGCAGTTCTTC.

This clonotype was detected ten times or more. This chain uses TRBV30 with TRBJ2-4; D may be TRBD2 (5 bases). V lost 8 bases and J lost 0, with 8 bases in between. Germline loops: CDR1 GTSNPN, CDR2 SVGIG (reference sequence). The CDR3 consists of 12 residues. CDR3 bases: TGTGCCAGCGGAGGAGCCAAAAACATTCAGTACTTC. Protein product: CASGGAKNIQYF.